These 31 T cell receptor beta chains came from one sample sequenced in a study of OX40 agonist ivuxolimab in advanced cancers. Data came from immunoSEQ multiplex PCR; TCRdb stores just in-frame clones and leaves some out. The sample holds around 80,000 clones; approximately 84% are singletons and the top ten take around 7.3%. The sample here was CD4+ or CD8+ T cells sorted from blood, taken in a trial of the OX40 agonist ivuxolimab. The origin of the receptors is an adult with an advanced solid tumor such as melanoma, head and neck, liver or kidney cancer.

The chain joins TRBV5-1 to TRBJ1-3, with 7 bases aligning to TRBD1. This CDR3 is 16 amino acids long. The ends lost 0 bases at V and 2 bases at J; junction bases unmatched: 5. CDR1 is SGHRS, CDR2 YFSETQ, per germline. CDR3 in amino acids: CASSLAGQATGNTIYF. CDR3 in DNA: TGCGCCAGCAGCTTGGCCGGACAGGCGACTGGAAACACCATATATTTT.

CDR3 loop: CASSPPGGANQPQHF. CDR3 DNA: TGTGCCAGCTCACCACCGGGAGGGGCCAATCAGCCCCAGCATTTT. V usage is TRBV18 and J usage is TRBJ1-5, with TRBD1 as a possible D gene (5 bases). Germline V gives CDR1 KGHSH, CDR2 LQKENI. There are 15 residues in the CDR3. Between the trimmed V and J ends, which lost 0 bases and 3 bases, there was a span of 9 bases.

This clone was counted only a few times. The chain employs TRBV7-8 and TRBJ1-1, with 8 bases identical to TRBD1. Germline V gene sequence: CDR1 SGHVS, CDR2 FQNEAQ. There are 15 residues in the CDR3. V gave up 3 bases and J gave up 0 bases; unmatched junction bases: 3. The DNA of the CDR3 is TGTGCCAGCAGCTTCGGACAGGGCATGAACACTGAAGCTTTCTTT. Encoded protein: CASSFGQGMNTEAFF.

This sequence joins TRBV27 and TRBJ1-6, with D hard to call. CDR3 length: 14 residues. V was pared by 7 bases and J by 7 bases, with 14 bases between. CDR1 is MNHEY, CDR2 SMNVEV, per germline (reference sequence). DNA for the CDR3: TGTGCCAGCACCCGAGGTCCCAGAAATTCACCCCTCCACTTT. Its protein product is CASTRGPRNSPLHF.

This clone occurred a few times. V usage is TRBV6-4 and J usage is TRBJ1-6; a possible D gene is TRBD1 (5 bases). CDR1 is MRHNA and CDR2 is SNTAGT in the germline V gene. This CDR3 comprises 13 residues. V lost 6 bases to trimming and J lost 10 bases, with 13 bases between them. CDR3 residues: CASSGTVGSPLHF. CDR3 DNA sequence: TGTGCCAGCAGCGGGACGGTGGGATCACCCCTCCACTTT.

The gene calls are TRBV6-5 and TRBJ2-7, with TRBD2 identical over 7 bases. J lost 0 bases, V lost 4 bases, and 3 bases had no gene match. Germline CDR1 and CDR2: MNHEY and SVGAGI. This CDR3 is built from 14 residues. The chain's CDR3 is CASSSLADSYEQYF. The CDR3 region has the DNA TGTGCCAGCAGTTCCCTAGCGGACTCCTACGAGCAGTACTTC.

This clone came up once. This chain uses TRBV4-1 with TRBJ2-7, with D possibly being TRBD1 or TRBD2 (5 bases each). Germline CDR1 MGHRA, CDR2 YSYEKL. Trimming removed 0 bases at V and 2 bases at J, with 14 bases between. This CDR3 contains 16 residues. The CDR3 protein is CASSQEPGPVPYEQYF. CDR3 nucleotide sequence: TGCGCCAGCAGCCAAGAGCCGGGACCGGTTCCCTACGAGCAGTACTTC.

The rearrangement joins TRBV6-5 to TRBJ1-2; no clear D gene. Germline V gene sequence: CDR1 MNHEY, CDR2 SVGAGI. The V end was cut by 4 bases, the J end by 0 bases, with 12 bases between. The CDR3 sequence is 15 residues long. CDR3 in DNA: TGTGCCAGCAGTTTCCTTACAAGTCCTAACTATGGCTACACCTTC. Amino acid sequence: CASSFLTSPNYGYTF.

The chain joins TRBV2 to TRBJ1-2, with a possible D match to TRBD1 (6 bases). V lost 7 bases, J lost 7 bases, and 10 bases lay in between. Germline V lookup: CDR1 SNHLY, CDR2 FYNNEI. The CDR3 contains 11 residues. In DNA form, the CDR3 reads TGTGCCAGCAAAGCACAGGGTGGCTACACCTTC. This encodes CASKAQGGYTF.

The rearrangement joins TRBV11-3 to TRBJ1-1, with D perhaps matching TRBD1 (6 bases). Trimming removed 1 base from V and 1 base from J, with 10 bases in between. Germline V lookup: CDR1 SGHNT, CDR2 YENEEA. The CDR3 extends over 15 amino acids. CDR3 sequence: CASSLGLGANTEAFF. The CDR3 DNA sequence: TGTGCCAGCAGCTTAGGGTTGGGGGCGAACACTGAAGCTTTCTTT.

This chain joins TRBV7-9 and TRBJ1-4, with TRBD1 matching 7 bases. V trimming: 1 base; J trimming: 5 bases; junction bases outside the gene matches: 7. This CDR3 is built from 16 residues. CDR1 is SEHNR and CDR2 is FQNEAQ in the germline V gene (reference sequence). In nucleotides, the CDR3 is TGTGCCAGCAGCTTAGGTGACAGGGCCGGGAATGAAAAACTGTTTTTT. This encodes CASSLGDRAGNEKLFF.

The genes are TRBV4-2 and TRBJ2-4; possible D gene TRBD2, 7 bases. The V gene's germline CDR1 is LGHNA and CDR2 YNFKEQ. This CDR3 contains 20 residues. V gave up 1 base and J gave up 0 bases, with 22 bases separating them. CDR3 sequence: CASSQVTGGQGGLAKNIQYF. DNA of the CDR3: TGTGCCAGCAGCCAAGTCACCGGGGGGCAGGGCGGGTTAGCCAAAAACATTCAGTACTTC.

The chain employs TRBV6-5 and TRBJ1-1; D might be TRBD1 (6 bases). V lost 0 bases to trimming and J lost 11 bases, with 16 bases between them. The CDR3 has 14 residues. Germline loops: CDR1 MNHEY, CDR2 SVGAGI. The CDR3, as DNA: TGTGCCAGCAGTTACTCTGGGCCCGCAGGGGCGGCTTTCTTT. This gives the protein CASSYSGPAGAAFF.

By share, this clone counts as medium-sized. The chain employs TRBV9 and TRBJ1-1; 9 bases map to TRBD1. The CDR3 sequence is 15 residues long. The trim removed 2 bases at V and 1 base at J, leaving 3 bases unmatched. CDR1 and CDR2 (germline): SGDLS, YYNGEE. CDR3 bases: TGTGCCAGCAGCGTTACAGGGGGCTCGAACACTGAAGCTTTCTTT. Protein product: CASSVTGGSNTEAFF.

The gene calls are TRBV4-2 and TRBJ2-1, with 10 bases that match TRBD2. Germline CDR1 LGHNA, CDR2 YNFKEQ. The V gene end was trimmed by 3 bases and the J gene end by 8 bases; junction bases not matched to a gene: 7. CDR3 length equals 15 residues. For the CDR3, the DNA is TGTGCCAGCAGCCAGGGGGCTAGCGGGAGTGATGAGCAGTTCTTC. Translating it yields CASSQGASGSDEQFF.

The gene calls are TRBV5-1 and TRBJ2-1, with TRBD2 identical over 12 bases. V lost 9 bases, J lost 0 bases, and 4 bases stayed unmatched. CDR3 length equals 15 residues. Germline assignment: CDR1 SGHRS and CDR2 YFSETQ. The CDR3, as DNA: TGCGCCACCACTAGCGGGGGGAGCTCCTACAATGAGCAGTTCTTC. It yields the protein CATTSGGSSYNEQFF. The entire variable domain, with the rest obtained from reference TRBV5-1 and TRBJ2-1, is as follows: KAGVTQTPRYLIKTRGQQVTLSCSPISGHRSVSWYQQTPGQGLQFLFEYFSETQRNKGNFPGRFSGRQFSNSRSEMNVSTLELGDSALYLCATTSGGSSYNEQFFGPGTRLTVL.

This chain joins TRBV7-3 and TRBJ2-1; D remains unclear. The CDR3 runs 15 residues. Trimming cost V 4 bases and J 4 bases, with 14 bases left between them. Germline loops: CDR1 SGHTA, CDR2 FQGTGA. CDR3 coding DNA: TGTGCCAGCAGCTCTGCCGGGCCGGATTACAATGAGCAGTTCTTC. Translated: CASSSAGPDYNEQFF. Combining the CDR3 with reference TRBV7-3 and TRBJ2-1 gives the whole variable domain GAGVSQTPSNKVTEKGKYVELRCDPISGHTALYWYRQSLGQGPEFLIYFQGTGAADDSGLPNDRFFAVRPEGSVSTLKIQRTERGDSAVYLCASSSAGPDYNEQFFGPGTRLTVL.

This clone came up a few times. J is TRBJ2-7 and V is TRBV27, with D perhaps matching TRBD1 or TRBD2 (6 bases each). Germline CDR1 MNHEY, CDR2 SMNVEV (reference sequence). V lost 5 bases and J lost 6, with 14 bases in between. The CDR3 runs 13 residues. This CDR3 reads CASSPFGGGEQYF. The CDR3 bases are TGTGCCAGCAGTCCCTTTGGAGGGGGCGAGCAGTACTTC.

The chain is built from TRBV9 and TRBJ2-6; D not certain. From germline, CDR1 is SGDLS and CDR2 YYNGEE. Trimming cost V 0 bases and J 4 bases, with 5 bases left between them. CDR3 size: 14 residues. The CDR3 loop is CASSVVSGANVLTF. The DNA of the CDR3 is TGTGCCAGCAGCGTAGTTTCCGGGGCCAACGTCCTGACTTTC. Using reference TRBV9 and TRBJ2-6 for the parts outside the CDR3, the full variable domain is DSGVTQTPKHLITATGQRVTLRCSPRSGDLSVYWYQQSLDQGLQFLIQYYNGEERAKGNILERFSAQQFPDLHSELNLSSLELGDSALYFCASSVVSGANVLTFGAGSRLTVL.

This chain uses TRBV4-3 with TRBJ2-3; D may be TRBD2 (6 bases). CDR1 and CDR2 (germline): LGHNA, YSLEER. This CDR3 is 16 amino acids long. Between the trimmed V and J ends, which lost 0 bases and 2 bases, there was a span of 12 bases. CDR3 sequence (DNA): TGCGCCAGCAGCCAAGATCTGGGGGGTTACACAGATACGCAGTATTTT. Its translation is CASSQDLGGYTDTQYF.

This chain links TRBV9 with TRBJ2-2, with D unresolved. The CDR3 runs 16 residues. V shed 1 base and J shed 0 bases, with 10 bases lying between them. Germline CDR1 is SGDLS and CDR2 is YYNGEE. The CDR3 protein is CASSVNSNPNTGELFF. The DNA of the CDR3 is TGTGCCAGCAGCGTAAACAGCAACCCGAACACCGGGGAGCTGTTTTTT.

V is TRBV6-5 and J is TRBJ2-5, with a possible D match to TRBD1 (6 bases). Trimming stripped 6 bases from V and 6 bases from J, with 17 bases between. The CDR3 has 14 residues. Germline lookup yields CDR1 MNHEY and CDR2 SVGAGI. For the CDR3, the DNA is TGTGCCAGCAGCAAGGACTGGGGGCCTCAGACCCAGTACTTC. Amino acid sequence: CASSKDWGPQTQYF.

The sample holds a few counts of this clone. This chain uses TRBV5-1 with TRBJ2-5; D is perhaps TRBD1 (5 bases). The CDR3 covers 14 residues. The V gene's germline CDR1 is SGHRS and CDR2 YFSETQ. The V and J ends lost 4 bases and 5 bases respectively, with 15 bases between them. CDR3: CASSPGSGKETQYF. As DNA, the CDR3 is TGCGCCAGCAGCCCAGGCTCAGGGAAGGAGACCCAGTACTTC.

This clone is a singleton in its sample. J is TRBJ1-1 and V is TRBV7-9; no clear D gene. V lost 3 bases to trimming and J lost 3 bases, with 8 bases between them. Germline V gives CDR1 SEHNR, CDR2 FQNEAQ (reference sequence). The CDR3 contains 13 residues. The CDR3 loop is CASSFFGDTEAFF. The CDR3 DNA reads as TGTGCCAGCAGCTTTTTCGGGGACACTGAAGCTTTCTTT. The full variable domain, rest sourced from reference TRBV7-9 and TRBJ1-1, is DTGVSQNPRHKITKRGQNVTFRCDPISEHNRLYWYRQTLGQGPEFLTYFQNEAQLEKSRLLSDRFSAERPKGSFSTLEIQRTEQGDSAMYLCASSFFGDTEAFFGQGTRLTVV.

The chain joins TRBV27 to TRBJ1-2, with D perhaps matching TRBD1 (6 bases). V gave up 5 bases and J gave up 2 bases, with 15 bases separating them. CDR1 MNHEY and CDR2 SMNVEV come from the germline V gene (reference sequence). The CDR3 extends over 15 amino acids. Written as DNA, the CDR3 is TGTGCCAGCAGTCTAGCAGGGGTTGAGAACTATGGCTACACCTTC. This sequence encodes CASSLAGVENYGYTF.

The rearrangement joins TRBV27 to TRBJ1-2; unclear D gene. CDR1 and CDR2 (germline): MNHEY, SMNVEV (reference sequence). The CDR3 extends over 13 amino acids. Trimming removed 8 bases at V and 0 bases at J, with 10 bases between. The CDR3 DNA follows: TGTGCCAGCTCCGAGAGGGCTAACTATGGCTACACCTTC. Protein: CASSERANYGYTF.

The chain employs TRBV7-8 and TRBJ2-7; possibly TRBD2 for D (6 bases). V lost 0 bases, J lost 5 bases, and 14 bases lay in between. CDR1 SGHVS and CDR2 FQNEAQ come from the germline V gene. The CDR3 runs 15 residues. The CDR3 DNA reads as TGTGCCAGCAGCTTAGCGAGACTAGAGCAGAACGAGCAGTACTTC. This translates into CASSLARLEQNEQYF.

The CDR3 region has the DNA TGTGCCAGCAGTTTCCAAGATCAGCCCCAGCATTTT. Protein sequence: CASSFQDQPQHF. The rearrangement joins TRBV27 to TRBJ1-5; D is unclear. The CDR3 sequence is 12 residues long. The V end lost 3 bases, the J end lost 5 bases, and 5 bases lay between the germline ends. Germline V gives CDR1 MNHEY, CDR2 SMNVEV (reference sequence).

The V gene is TRBV7-9, the J gene TRBJ1-2; D perhaps matches TRBD1 (6 bases). Germline V gene lookup returns CDR1 SEHNR and CDR2 FQNEAQ (reference sequence). V gave up 5 bases and J gave up 8 bases, with 18 bases separating them. This CDR3 comprises 14 residues. The CDR3 DNA follows: TGTGCCAGCAGCCAGGTACAGGGCTCAGAAGGCTACACCTTC. Translating it yields CASSQVQGSEGYTF.

This clone appeared a few times. The chain uses TRBV6-5 and TRBJ1-6; D uncertain. Germline lookup yields CDR1 MNHEY and CDR2 SVGAGI. V lost 10 bases to trimming and J lost 0 bases, with 10 bases between them. This CDR3 is 14 amino acids long. The CDR3 spells CATGGRSYNSPLHF. In nucleotides, the CDR3 is TGTGCCACCGGAGGGCGCTCCTATAATTCACCCCTCCACTTT.

The CDR3 is CSLGRADTQYF. As DNA, the CDR3 is TGCAGCCTGGGCAGGGCAGATACGCAGTATTTT. This chain connects TRBV29-1 to TRBJ2-3; a weak D match, TRBD1 (5 bases). Germline assignment: CDR1 SQVTM and CDR2 ANQGSEA. This CDR3 spans 11 amino acids. Trimming shortened V by 8 bases and J by 4 bases, and 10 bases separated the two germline ends.